This T cell receptor beta chain was sequenced in a study of shared clonotypes between healthy human individuals. Trimming removed 0 bases at V and 5 bases at J, with 16 bases between. This CDR3 region has 16 residues. The V gene's germline CDR1 is GTSNPN and CDR2 SVGIG (reference sequence). Sequencing used immunoSEQ multiplex PCR; TCRdb keeps in-frame clones, though not all of them. The data show about 980,000 clones, 60% to 85% seen once. Source material: memory CD4+ T cells sorted from blood. Stated subset: CD45RA-negative fraction. This sequence was found in a man younger than 30 in good health. The chain couples TRBV30 to TRBJ2-2; D could derive from TRBD1 or TRBD2 (7 bases each). The CDR3 DNA is TGTGCCTGGAGTGTCACCTCAGGGGGGGGAACCGGGGAGCTGTTTTTT. Protein product: CAWSVTSGGGTGELFF.